This T cell receptor (beta chain) was retrieved from a study of identifying expanded T cells in peripheral blood (dated by TCRdb to between 2018 and 2021). In terms of the full investigation: Technical replicates were generated by sequencing separate aliquots of the same genomic DNA pool, and four replicates were compared pairwise.

During the collection period, no infections or other immune events were recorded for the healthy donors. Blood repertoires from healthy donors were used as a training cohort for calibrating time-dependent variance in a beta-binomial model of differential abundance of T-cell clones. There were around 10 healthy donors in the training cohort, of whom 3 were female and 7 were male. The donors were between roughly 25 and 70 years old, with an average age of roughly 43 years. Whole blood was collected from each healthy donor at three time points spaced two weeks apart and obtained from a commercial supplier. Genomic DNA was extracted from unsorted whole blood for immunosequencing. Trimming costs V 0 bases and J 9 bases, and their ends lie 17 bases apart. The CDR3 spans 15 residues, from the cysteine through the phenylalanine. The DNA shown is the 45-base CDR3, in frame from base 1. CDR1 and CDR2 were assigned from the germline V gene as SGHVS and FQNEAQ.

Paper-wide results and their limitations: It was expected by the authors that biological variance in healthy repertoires might increase further over much longer intervals, such as months to years. Across all healthy donors, variance in clone template counts between approximately two-week samples was found to increase significantly with total template count. Across all healthy-donor time intervals, the beta-binomial model significantly lowered both the number of clones called differentially abundant and the false-positive rate. The binomial model flagged 0.9 to 1.5 differentially abundant clones between technical replicates but around 15 over about 2 weeks and 18 to 20 over around four weeks.

The immunoSEQ Assay, which relies on bias-controlled multiplex PCR amplification of genomic DNA, was used to profile TCRbeta CDR3 regions. On the study's bioinformatics: The absolute abundance of each unique TCRbeta CDR3 region was quantified after sequences were collapsed and filtered. Differential abundance was tested with a binomial (Fisher-equivalent) model and with a beta-binomial model adding time-dependent variance fitted from healthy donors. Clones with fewer than 5 combined templates were excluded, and clones with Benjamini-Hochberg FDR below 0.01 were called differentially abundant. Beta-binomial variance was modeled as a function of total template count across the two samples using the form v = (b*log(k)+a)^2. The immuneACCESS repertoire file appears here via TCRdb, limited to in-frame rearrangements. These files lack a portion of the clones; in checked studies, under half of the deficit traces to unresolved V genes, and the cause of the others is not known. From that table come the V and J calls and clone size; the DNA was used to work out D and trimming. Present in this sample are approximately 79,000 clones, about nine tenths of which were seen just once. Over 2.5% of the sample comes from the top ten.

This clone showed up just once. Its recognized antigen is unknown. No base-level quality is on record; no much larger clone is a single base apart. The rearrangement joined TRBV7-8 to TRBJ2-5, with the D call tentatively TRBD1 or TRBD2, each fitting 5 bases. The sequenced sample was blood. This receptor was obtained from a person aged 18 to 75 in good health. The DNA reads TGTGCCAGCAGCTTAGCCGGGACCGCACGAGGGGCCCAGTACTTC. Translated, it gives CASSLAGTARGAQYF.